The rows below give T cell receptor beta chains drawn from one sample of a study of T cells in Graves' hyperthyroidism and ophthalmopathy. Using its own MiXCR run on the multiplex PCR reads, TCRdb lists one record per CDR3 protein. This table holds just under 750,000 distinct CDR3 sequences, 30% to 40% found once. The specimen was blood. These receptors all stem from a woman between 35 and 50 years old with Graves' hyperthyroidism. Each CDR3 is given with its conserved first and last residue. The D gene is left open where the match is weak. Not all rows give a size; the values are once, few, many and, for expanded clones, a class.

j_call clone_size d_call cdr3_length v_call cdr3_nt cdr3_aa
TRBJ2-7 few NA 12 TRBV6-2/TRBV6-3 TGTGCCAGCAGTTACTCGTCATCCGAGCAGTACTTC CASSYSSSEQYF
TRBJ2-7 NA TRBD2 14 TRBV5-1 TGCGCCAGCACCGGGACTAGCGGTTTCTACGAGCAGTACTTC CASTGTSGFYEQYF
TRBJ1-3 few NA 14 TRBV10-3 TGTGCCATCAGTGAGTCGACCGATGGAAACACCATATATTTT CAISESTDGNTIYF
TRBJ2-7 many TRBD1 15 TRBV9 TGTGCCAGCAGCCAGACAGGGGCGAGCTCCTACGAGCAGTACTTC CASSQTGASSYEQYF
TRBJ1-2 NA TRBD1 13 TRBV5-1 TGCGCCAGCAGCACCCGGGACAGCTATGGCTACACCTTC CASSTRDSYGYTF
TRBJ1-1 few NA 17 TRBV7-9 TGTGCCAGCACCTCCCCCGGCGGCAGCTATATGAACACTGAAGCTTTCTTT CASTSPGGSYMNTEAFF
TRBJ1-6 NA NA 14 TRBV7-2 TGTGCCAGCCTGGGGCTAGCGGGAGGCTCACCCCTCCACTTT CASLGLAGGSPLHF
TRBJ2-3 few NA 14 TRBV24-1 TGTGCCACCAGTGACCCCGGGACGCAAGATACGCAGTATTTT CATSDPGTQDTQYF
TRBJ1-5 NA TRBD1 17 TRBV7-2 TGTGCCAGCAGCTTAGAGGCAGGGGGAGGCGGCAATCAGCCCCAGCATTTT CASSLEAGGGGNQPQHF
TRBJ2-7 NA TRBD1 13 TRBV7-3 TGCGCCAGCAGCCAAGCAGGGGGAAGCGAGCAGTACTTC CASSQAGGSEQYF
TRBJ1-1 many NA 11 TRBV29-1 TGCAGCGTTGATACAGGCACTGAAGCTTTCTTT CSVDTGTEAFF
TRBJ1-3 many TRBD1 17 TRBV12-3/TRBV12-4 TGTGCCAGCACTAACCTAGCGGACAGGAACTCTGGAAACACCATATATTTT CASTNLADRNSGNTIYF
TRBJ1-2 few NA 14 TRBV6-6 TGTGCCAGCAGTTACTCAGCCTTTGAGGATGGCTACACCTTC CASSYSAFEDGYTF
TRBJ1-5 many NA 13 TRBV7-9 TGTGCCAGCAGCTTAGGTCGCAATCAGCCCCAGCATTTT CASSLGRNQPQHF
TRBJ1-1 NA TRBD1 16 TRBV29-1 TGCAGCGTGCCGGGACAGGGCCCACGCGGCAACACTGAAGCTTTCTTT CSVPGQGPRGNTEAFF
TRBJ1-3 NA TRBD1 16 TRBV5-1 TGTGCCAGCAGCCAATCGACAGGGGATACTGGAAACACCATATATTTT CASSQSTGDTGNTIYF
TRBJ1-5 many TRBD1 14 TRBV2 TGTGCCAGCAGTGAAATGCAGGGGGATCAGCCCCAGCATTTT CASSEMQGDQPQHF
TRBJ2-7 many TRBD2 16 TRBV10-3 TGTGCCATCAGTGAGCCGCTAGCGGGGGGGCCATACGAGCAGTACTTC CAISEPLAGGPYEQYF
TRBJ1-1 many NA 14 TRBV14 TGTGCCAGCAGCCAAGAGAGCTCAGGGTGGGAAGCTTTCTTT CASSQESSGWEAFF
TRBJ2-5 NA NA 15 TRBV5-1 TGCGCCAGCAGCTTGTGGTCCCCAGTAGAGGAGACCCAGTACTTC CASSLWSPVEETQYF
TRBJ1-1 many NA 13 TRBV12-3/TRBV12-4 TGTGCCAGCAGCCAGGTCCTGGACACTGAAGCTTTCTTT CASSQVLDTEAFF
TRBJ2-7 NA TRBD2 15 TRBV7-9 TGTGCCAGCAGCTCCGAAGGACTAGAACGGGACGAGCAGTACTTC CASSSEGLERDEQYF
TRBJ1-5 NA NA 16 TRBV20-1 TGCAGTGCTAGAGATCACACCGAGTATAGCAATCAGCCCCAGCATTTT CSARDHTEYSNQPQHF
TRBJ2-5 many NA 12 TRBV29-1 TGCAGCGTTGTAGAAGAACAAGAGACCCAGTACTTC CSVVEEQETQYF
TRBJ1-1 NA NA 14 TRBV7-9 TGTGCCAGCGGCTCTCGGACAGCGAACACTGAAGCTTTCTTT CASGSRTANTEAFF
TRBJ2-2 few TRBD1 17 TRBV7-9 TGTGCCAGCAGCTTAGGACAGGGGGCGAGGAACACCGGGGAGCTGTTTTTT CASSLGQGARNTGELFF
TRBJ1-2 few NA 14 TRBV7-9 TGTGCCAGCAGCTCCATGTCAACCCTATATGGCTACACCTTC CASSSMSTLYGYTF
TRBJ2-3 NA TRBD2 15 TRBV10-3 TGTGCCACACAACTAGCGGGAGGGCCCTGGGATACGCAGTATTTT CATQLAGGPWDTQYF
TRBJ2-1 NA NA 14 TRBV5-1 TGCGCCAGCAGCTTGGGCACCCCCTACAATGAGCAGTTCTTC CASSLGTPYNEQFF
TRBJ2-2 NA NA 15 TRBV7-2 TGTGCCAGCAGCTTAGGACTAGTTAACACCGGGGAGCTGTTTTTT CASSLGLVNTGELFF
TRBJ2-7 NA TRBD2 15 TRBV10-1 TGTGCCAGCAGTTACGCGGTAGCGGGAGGGTACGAGCAGTACTTC CASSYAVAGGYEQYF
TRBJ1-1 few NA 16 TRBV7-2 TGTGCCAGCAGCTCGATCACCTCAGACGGGGACACTGAAGCTTTCTTT CASSSITSDGDTEAFF
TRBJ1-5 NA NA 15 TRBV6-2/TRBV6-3 TGTGCCAGCAGTCCCGACAGGTTAAACAATCAGCCCCAGCATTTT CASSPDRLNNQPQHF
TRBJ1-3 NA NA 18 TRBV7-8 TGTGCCAGCAGCTTAGTAGGGGGACACCGTGCCTCTGGAAACACCATATATTTT CASSLVGGHRASGNTIYF
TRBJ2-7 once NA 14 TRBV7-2 TGTGCCAGCTCATTTAAAGGGGATTCCTACGAGCAGTACTTC CASSFKGDSYEQYF
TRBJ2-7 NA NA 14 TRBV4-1 TGCGCCAGCAGCCACCCCAGCGGAGGGTCCGAGCAGTACTTC CASSHPSGGSEQYF
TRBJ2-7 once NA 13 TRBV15 TGTGCCACCAGCAGTTACGAGGGCCGCGAGCAGTACTTC CATSSYEGREQYF
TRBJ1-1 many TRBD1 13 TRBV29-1 TGCAGCGTTGGAGGGGGCTGGTTGACTGAAGCTTTCTTT CSVGGGWLTEAFF
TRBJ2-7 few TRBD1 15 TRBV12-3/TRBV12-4 TGTGCCAGCAGCATTCTAGGACAGGGGGCTGAAGAGCAGTACTTC CASSILGQGAEEQYF
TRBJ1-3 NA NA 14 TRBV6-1 TGTGCCAGCAGCTTGGTTGGGAGCAGAAACACCATATATTTT CASSLVGSRNTIYF
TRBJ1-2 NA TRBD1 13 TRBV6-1 TGTGCCACCCGGGACAGTGGACGGGGGGGCTACACCTTC CATRDSGRGGYTF
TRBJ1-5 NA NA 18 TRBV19 TGTGCCAGTAGTATCGATTCGGCTAGCGGAACCTACGAGCAGCCCCAGCATTTT CASSIDSASGTYEQPQHF
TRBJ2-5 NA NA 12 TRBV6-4 TGTGCCAGCAGATTTTGGGGGGAGACCCAGTACTTC CASRFWGETQYF
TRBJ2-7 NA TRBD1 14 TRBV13 TGTGCCAGCAGCCTCCGGGACAGGGTGGGTGAGCAGTACTTC CASSLRDRVGEQYF
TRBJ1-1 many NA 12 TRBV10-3 TGTGCCATCAGTGAAGGCTACGAAGAAGCTTTCTTT CAISEGYEEAFF